Below, 19 T cell receptor beta chains from the same sample are listed, as sequenced in a study of siplizumab effects on memory and regulatory T cells. Profiled with immunoSEQ multiplex PCR; TCRdb holds only in-frame clones, not every one. The sample records roughly 100,000 clones, 93% being singletons. Sample: CD8+ T cells sorted from blood. The receptor set was obtained from a human donor in good health.

This clone appeared many times. The chain combines TRBV4-3 with TRBJ1-1, with TRBD1 as a possible D gene (6 bases). Germline assignment: CDR1 LGHNA and CDR2 YSLEER. V lost 0 bases, J lost 5 bases, and 19 bases lay in between. This CDR3 region has 17 residues. CDR3: CASSQDTRSQGGTEAFF. In DNA, the CDR3 is TGCGCCAGCAGCCAAGATACCAGGTCCCAAGGGGGTACTGAAGCTTTCTTT.

This clone is a singleton in its sample. This chain uses TRBV9 with TRBJ2-1; no firm D call. The V and J ends lost 4 bases and 5 bases respectively, with 10 bases between them. The V gene's germline CDR1 is SGDLS and CDR2 YYNGEE. The CDR3 contains 13 residues. Written as DNA, the CDR3 is TGTGCCAGCAGCTTGGACCTTCACAATGAGCAGTTCTTC. This codes for CASSLDLHNEQFF.

The chain has TRBV19 and TRBJ2-2; no reliable D call. V lost 11 bases, J lost 2 bases, and 15 bases lay in between. Germline loops: CDR1 LNHDA, CDR2 SQIVND (reference sequence). This CDR3 is 14 amino acids long. DNA for the CDR3: TGTGCCTGTACTGCAGGCGATAACACCGGGGAGCTGTTTTTT. Protein sequence: CACTAGDNTGELFF.

The gene calls are TRBV7-9 and TRBJ1-5; TRBD1 matches 12 bases. V was pared by 3 bases and J by 1 base, with 4 bases of the junction left unmatched. Germline V gene data show CDR1 as SEHNR and CDR2 as FQNEAQ (reference sequence). The CDR3 covers 17 residues. The CDR3 DNA reads TGTGCCAGCAGCTTGGGGACAGGGGGCTCAAGCAATCAGCCCCAGCATTTT. This translates into CASSLGTGGSSNQPQHF.

The chain combines TRBV7-3 with TRBJ2-1; D is possibly TRBD1 or TRBD2 (6 bases each). This CDR3 has 15 residues. From germline, CDR1 is SGHTA and CDR2 FQGTGA. The V and J ends lost 3 bases and 0 bases respectively, with 9 bases between them. CDR3 bases: TGTGCCAGCAGCTTGGGGGGCGGCTCCTACAATGAGCAGTTCTTC. Residues: CASSLGGGSYNEQFF.

V usage is TRBV7-9 and J usage is TRBJ2-7; 10 positions agree with TRBD1. The CDR3 length is 15 residues. V lost 5 bases to trimming and J lost 5 bases; unmatched junction nucleotides: 9. The V gene's germline CDR1 is SEHNR and CDR2 FQNEAQ (reference sequence). DNA of the CDR3: TGTGCCAGCAGCCCCGGGGGAGACAGGGGGCACGAGCAGTACTTC. Residues: CASSPGGDRGHEQYF.

The chain couples TRBV30 to TRBJ2-2, with D tentatively TRBD1 (6 bases). Between the trimmed V and J ends, which lost 1 base and 7 bases, there was a span of 19 bases. This CDR3 is built from 16 residues. In germline, CDR1 is GTSNPN, CDR2 SVGIG (reference sequence). CDR3: CAWSARRDTYHGELFF. CDR3 nucleotide sequence: TGTGCCTGGAGTGCTCGCCGGGACACCTATCACGGGGAGCTGTTTTTT.

This clone showed up just once. The chain is built from TRBV29-1 and TRBJ2-1; D remains ambiguous. V gave up 0 bases and J gave up 5 bases, with 17 bases separating them. The CDR3 extends over 16 amino acids. From germline, CDR1 is SQVTM and CDR2 ANQGSEA. The CDR3 DNA reads as TGCAGCGTTGAAGATCTTCGGGCCTGGAAAAACAATGAGCAGTTCTTC. Its translation: CSVEDLRAWKNNEQFF.

The chain joins TRBV9 to TRBJ2-2, with D uncertain. The CDR3 extends over 12 amino acids. The germline V gene has CDR1 SGDLS and CDR2 YYNGEE. V dropped 4 bases and J dropped 6 bases, with 7 bases sitting between them. The CDR3 DNA reads TGTGCCAGCAGCCCTTACGCCGGGGAGCTGTTTTTT. Translation: CASSPYAGELFF.

The J gene is TRBJ1-6, the V gene TRBV19, with 8 bases identical to TRBD1. This CDR3 has 13 amino acids. The V gene's germline CDR1 is LNHDA and CDR2 SQIVND (reference sequence). The junction had 6 bases not matched to a gene; V was cut back by 6 bases and J by 11 bases. The CDR3 spells CASSGQGLTPLHF. The CDR3 DNA sequence: TGTGCCAGTAGCGGACAGGGTCTGACACCCCTCCACTTT.

V gene TRBV30 combines with J gene TRBJ1-5; 11 nucleotides agree with TRBD1. The germline V gene encodes CDR1 GTSNPN and CDR2 SVGIG (reference sequence). V gave up 0 bases and J gave up 7 bases; unmatched junction bases: 2. The CDR3 runs to 14 residues. The CDR3 coding sequence is TGTGCCTGGAGTGTAGGGACAGGGGGGCAGCCCCAGCATTTT. Its protein product is CAWSVGTGGQPQHF.

The rearrangement joins TRBV29-1 to TRBJ1-1; TRBD1 might be the D (5 bases). CDR1 and CDR2 (germline): SQVTM, ANQGSEA. The V gene lost 3 bases and the J gene lost 4 bases, with 12 bases spanning the gap. The length of the CDR3 is 13 residues. The CDR3 reads CSVERGPGTEAFF. CDR3 DNA: TGCAGCGTTGAGAGGGGTCCCGGCACTGAAGCTTTCTTT.

This chain's CDR3 is CSVDLLAGSYEQFF. As DNA, the CDR3 is TGCAGCGTTGATCTGCTAGCGGGATCTTATGAGCAGTTCTTC. This chain uses TRBV29-1 with TRBJ2-1, with 9 bases aligning to TRBD2. This CDR3 has 14 residues. The germline V gene encodes CDR1 SQVTM and CDR2 ANQGSEA. The V gene end was trimmed by 3 bases and the J gene end by 8 bases; junction bases not matched to a gene: 8.

The chain is built from TRBV19 and TRBJ2-1; TRBD1 or TRBD2 may be the D gene (5 bases each). V was cut by 10 bases and J by 7 bases, with 14 bases left in between. The CDR3 length is 12 residues. Per germline, CDR1 LNHDA and CDR2 SQIVND (reference sequence). The CDR3 loop reads CATSGAANEQFF. As DNA, the CDR3 is TGTGCCACCTCCGGGGCTGCAAATGAGCAGTTCTTC.

The rearrangement joins TRBV5-6 to TRBJ2-5; TRBD2 matches at 11 bases. V was pared by 4 bases and J by 1 base, with 3 bases of the junction left unmatched. Germline assignment: CDR1 SGHDT and CDR2 YYEEEE. CDR3 length: 15 residues. This chain's CDR3 is CASSLGLAVQETQYF. In nucleotides, the CDR3 is TGTGCCAGCAGCCTGGGACTAGCGGTCCAAGAGACCCAGTACTTC.

The rearrangement joins TRBV7-5 to TRBJ1-5. TRBV7-5 is noted as a pseudogene. The CDR3 has 17 amino acids. The CDR3 region is CARSLEEEGRGNQPQHF. CDR3 nucleotide sequence: TGTGCCAGAAGCTTAGAGGAGGAGGGAAGAGGCAATCAGCCCCAGCATTTT.

This chain uses TRBV6-5 with TRBJ2-2; D gene ambiguous. Trimming pared 2 bases from V and 3 bases from J, leaving 13 bases between. This CDR3 is built from 16 residues. In germline, CDR1 is MNHEY, CDR2 SVGAGI. CDR3 protein: CASSYDSLADTGELFF. The CDR3 nucleotides are TGTGCCAGCAGTTACGACTCCTTAGCAGACACCGGGGAGCTGTTTTTT.

This rearrangement joins TRBV15 to TRBJ2-5, with D tentatively TRBD1 (6 bases). The CDR3 extends over 16 amino acids. CDR1 is LNHNV, CDR2 YYDKDF, per germline (reference sequence). V lost 5 bases and J 0 bases, leaving 16 bases between the germline ends. The CDR3 bases are TGTGCCACCAGCTCAGGACAGAACCGGTACCAAGAGACCCAGTACTTC. Protein product: CATSSGQNRYQETQYF.

This chain connects TRBV19 to TRBJ2-1; no firm D call. The length of the CDR3 is 17 residues. The germline V gene encodes CDR1 LNHDA and CDR2 SQIVND (reference sequence). Trimming removed 2 bases from V and 3 bases from J, with 17 bases in between. The CDR3 DNA reads TGTGCCAGTAGTATATCCGGGTCGATTTCCCTCTACAATGAGCAGTTCTTC. The encoded protein is CASSISGSISLYNEQFF.